The sequence of this T cell receptor beta chain was determined in a study of T-cell reconstitution after alpha-beta-depleted transplantation in children. Preparation of the TCRbeta library involved a method that used unique molecular identifiers. MiXCR, run by TCRdb on the PCR reads, gives a single entry per CDR3 protein. Of about 300,000 distinct CDR3 sequences listed, about a tenth were seen once; the top ten hold around 7.6%. A few counts support this clonotype. The target antigen is unknown. Overall study results and limits: It was surviving recipient T cells and thymic progenitors that gave some patients high TCRbeta diversity at day 60. T-cell counts and diversity at one year post-transplant came mainly from newly produced T cells. Two months or so post-transplant, alpha-beta T cells reportedly derived from several hundred expanded graft clones.

The sequenced sample was PBMCs, obtained before TCRalphabeta/CD19-depleted stem cell transplant. The clonotype originates from a boy less than two years old with acute myeloid leukemia, due to receive a stem cell transplant.

The CDR3, as DNA: TGTGCCAGCAGCCAAGATCGGGACCTTCGAGGCTCCTACAATGAGCAGTTCTTC. This codes for CASSQDRDLRGSYNEQFF. V and J are TRBV4-2 and TRBJ2-1; either TRBD1 or TRBD2 may supply D (5 bases each). Germline V gene lookup returns CDR1 LGHNA and CDR2 YNFKEQ. Trimming stripped 0 bases from V and 0 bases from J, with 15 bases between. The length of the CDR3 is 18 residues.